This TCR beta chain was captured in a study of low-dose radiotherapy and immunotherapy resistance in tumors. Study details: A dose of 0.5 Gy per fraction was delivered to Cohort 1 every 2 weeks, for a total of 6.5 Gy. Every two weeks, cyclophosphamide 200 mg/m2 was infused one day before radiation plus immunotherapy. It was 1 Gy per fraction every two weeks that Cohort 2 received, adding up to 13 Gy over 26 weeks.

Every donor was treated with nivolumab, ipilimumab, aspirin, low-dose cyclophosphamide and also low-dose radiotherapy. Alpha- and beta-chain coverage of first-strand cDNA came from TRAV- and TRBV-specific primers. With a V-primer adapter and a constant-region primer, TCRs were amplified for about 19 PCR cycles. TCRdb re-called the reads with MiXCR, one entry per CDR3 protein. The table has about 9,200 distinct CDR3 sequences, 40% to 55% seen once; the top ten hold about 6%. This clonotype was counted only a few times. V shed 5 bases, J shed 7 bases, and the junction held 14 bases outside the gene matches. The CDR3 is 14 residues long. Germline lookup yields CDR1 DFQATT and CDR2 SNEGSKA (reference sequence).

The rearrangement uses TRBV20-1 and TRBJ2-7; 7 bases map to TRBD1. The origin of this receptor is a human donor with advanced metastatic prostate, ovarian, gallbladder or colorectal cancer (not recorded which). This table probably holds off-target reads from a library built for another chain. CDR3 residues: CSARPGTALGEQYF. In nucleotides, the CDR3 is TGCAGTGCTCGGCCCGGGACAGCCTTGGGGGAGCAGTACTTC.